This TCR beta chain stems from a study of T cell responses to AZD1222 COVID-19 vaccine (dated by TCRdb to 2020 to 2022). Concerning the study at large: A total of under 250 trial participants underwent TCR sequencing, of whom nearly 210 had received two doses of AZD1222 and about 25 had received two doses of the MenACWY control vaccine. Trial participants were enrolled by age into subgroups of 18-55, 56-69 and 70-plus years, and roughly 150, 30 and 60 TCR-sequenced participants, respectively, were included in these subgroups. Points the paper makes about the study in general: Nearly half of unique spike-specific TCRs reportedly recognized epitopes outside regions mutated in the B.1.351 and B.1.1.7 variants. Conclusions about previously exposed vaccinees are limited because only five to seven AZD1222 recipients were SARS-CoV-2 seropositive at baseline. Because no day 14 peak-response samples were available, repertoires were characterized only after the peak T cell response. In the small 56-69-year group, the increase in depth fell short of significance, most likely because of low power. After two AZD1222 doses, both the breadth and the depth of spike-specific TCRs were significantly higher than at day 0 and than in MenACWY recipients. Most participants were white British and females outnumbered males, and the authors suggested that clonal diversity may have been underestimated. CD4 TCRs associated with the vaccine covered the entire spike protein, and the dominant responses were in regions 160-218 and 743-854.

The junction shows trimming of 1 base on V and 3 bases on J, and the gene matches do not reach 2 bases of it. The CDR3 starts with the cysteine, ends with the phenylalanine, and has 15 residues. The kept DNA is CDR3 alone, 45 bases in frame from the first base. From a lookup of the germline V gene, CDR1 and CDR2 are SGHAT and FQNNGV. Concerning this clone itself: Its antigen remains unidentified. No base qualities exist here, and no much larger clone lies one base off it.

Read against the paper, the sample's time point label means: about 28 days (+/-7) after the second vaccine dose. AZD1222 recipients given second doses at about 4 weeks or at about 12 weeks were pooled, since spike-specific TCR depth and breadth were not found to differ between the two schedules. The vaccinee samples were drawn from two UK trials, COV001 and COV002, one of which was a single-blind randomized controlled phase 2/3 trial testing AZD1222 (ChAdOx1 nCoV-19) in healthy adults. For TCRbeta chain sequencing, PBMC samples from trial participants were taken at day 0 and at day 28 after the second dose. The CDR3 regions of human TCRbeta chains were analyzed by immunosequencing. The source study handled its data this way. Repertoire TCRs were checked for matches against a reference library of SARS-CoV-2-specific TCRs that had been generated using the MIRA antigen-specificity platform. Breadth was defined as the fraction of unique TCRs that were SARS-CoV-2-associated. Depth was defined as the fraction of total T cells that were SARS-CoV-2-associated. Using the MIRA data, each spike-specific TCR was assigned both to the spike region to which the TCR was reactive and to a CD4 or CD8 class. Log10-transformed breadth and depth values were compared by one-way ANOVA with Sidak's multiple comparisons tests. TCRdb took this table from immuneACCESS and kept in-frame rearrangements with V and J called. Such tables lack part of the clones; where checked against another copy, unresolved V genes explain under half of the gap, and the rest is unexplained. Clone size and the V and J calls come from that table; the DNA yielded D and trimming. The sample table lists approximately 110,000 clones, nearly 90% of them with a count of one. The ten largest clones take up over 2% of the sample.

The sequencing used peripheral blood, collected 28 days after the second AZD1222 dose. This receptor was taken from an adult who received the AZD1222 COVID-19 vaccine. The rearrangement joined TRBV11-2 to TRBJ2-2; 7 nucleotides in the junction match TRBD1. The CDR3 amino acid sequence is: CASSLGTGYTGELFF. The DNA reads TGTGCCAGCAGCTTAGGGACAGGTTACACCGGGGAGCTGTTTTTT.